This TCR beta chain was identified in a study of T cell changes during pregnancy in multiple sclerosis. Assay: immunoSEQ multiplex PCR; the TCRdb copy retains only in-frame clones and omits some. There are about 69,000 clones in the sample; about nine tenths occur only once, and 1.4% lies in the top ten. The CDR3 is 13 residues long. With 7 bases removed from V and 8 bases from J, the gap between germline ends came to 17 bases. Germline V gives CDR1 SQVTM, CDR2 ANQGSEA. The clonotype originates from a female donor with multiple sclerosis, enrolled in a pregnancy study. The chain links TRBV29-1 to TRBJ1-4; D is undetermined. The sample here was peripheral blood, taken in the third trimester of pregnancy. The CDR3 DNA is TGCAGCGCTGAGGGAAGAGGGCAGGAAAAACTGTTTTTT. Translating gives CSAEGRGQEKLFF.